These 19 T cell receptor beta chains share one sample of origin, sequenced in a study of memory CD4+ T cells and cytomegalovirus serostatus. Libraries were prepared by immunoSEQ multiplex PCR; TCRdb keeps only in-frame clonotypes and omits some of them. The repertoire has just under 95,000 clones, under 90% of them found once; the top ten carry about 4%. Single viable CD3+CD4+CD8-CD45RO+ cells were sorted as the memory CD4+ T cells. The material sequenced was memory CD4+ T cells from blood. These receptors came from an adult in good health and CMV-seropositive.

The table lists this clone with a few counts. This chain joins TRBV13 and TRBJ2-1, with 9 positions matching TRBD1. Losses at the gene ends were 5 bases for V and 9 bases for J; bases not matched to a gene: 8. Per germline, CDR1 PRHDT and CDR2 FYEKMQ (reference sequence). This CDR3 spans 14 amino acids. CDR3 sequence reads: CASSPSQGAREQFF. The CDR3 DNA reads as TGTGCCAGCAGCCCGTCACAGGGGGCTCGTGAGCAGTTCTTC.

CDR3 protein: CASSRLGGITDTQYF. CDR3 nucleotides: TGCGCCAGCAGCCGCCTCGGGGGGATCACAGATACGCAGTATTTT. The genes are TRBV4-3 and TRBJ2-3, with 7 bases matching TRBD2. Germline-derived CDR1 and CDR2 are LGHNA and YSLEER. The CDR3 spans 15 residues. V lost 4 bases and J lost 2; bases outside the gene matches: 6.

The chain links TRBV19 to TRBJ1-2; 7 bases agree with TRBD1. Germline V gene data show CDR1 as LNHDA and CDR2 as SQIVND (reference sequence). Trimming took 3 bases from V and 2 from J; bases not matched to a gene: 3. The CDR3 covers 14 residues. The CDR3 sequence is CASSIQGVNYGYTF. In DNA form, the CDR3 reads TGTGCCAGTAGTATTCAGGGGGTAAACTATGGCTACACCTTC.

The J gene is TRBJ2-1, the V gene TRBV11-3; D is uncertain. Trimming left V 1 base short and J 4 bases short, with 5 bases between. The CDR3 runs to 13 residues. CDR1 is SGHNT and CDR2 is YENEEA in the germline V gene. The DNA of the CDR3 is TGTGCCAGCAGCTTAGCGGTGTACAATGAGCAGTTCTTC. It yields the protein CASSLAVYNEQFF.

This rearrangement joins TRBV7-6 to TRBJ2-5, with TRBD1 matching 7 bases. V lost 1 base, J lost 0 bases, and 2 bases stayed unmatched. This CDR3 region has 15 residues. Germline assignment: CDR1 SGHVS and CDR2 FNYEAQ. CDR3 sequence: CASSLGGTDQETQYF. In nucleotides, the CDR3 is TGTGCCAGCAGCTTAGGGGGGACAGACCAAGAGACCCAGTACTTC. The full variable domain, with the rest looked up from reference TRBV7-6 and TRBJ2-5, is GAGVSQSPRYKVTKRGQDVALRCDPISGHVSLYWYRQALGQGPEFLTYFNYEAQQDKSGLPNDRFSAERPEGSISTLTIQRTEQRDSAMYRCASSLGGTDQETQYFGPGTRLLVL.

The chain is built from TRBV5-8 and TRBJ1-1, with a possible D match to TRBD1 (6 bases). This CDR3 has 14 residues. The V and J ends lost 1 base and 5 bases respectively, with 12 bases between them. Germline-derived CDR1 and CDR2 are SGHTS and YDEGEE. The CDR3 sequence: CASSLRGGGTEAFF. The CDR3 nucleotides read TGTGCCAGCAGCTTGAGGGGGGGCGGAACTGAAGCTTTCTTT. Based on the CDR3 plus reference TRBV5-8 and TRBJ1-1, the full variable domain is EAGVTQSPTHLIKTRGQQATLRCSPISGHTSVYWYQQALGLGLQFLLWYDEGEERNRGNFPPRFSGRQFPNYSSELNVNALELEDSALYLCASSLRGGGTEAFFGQGTRLTVV.

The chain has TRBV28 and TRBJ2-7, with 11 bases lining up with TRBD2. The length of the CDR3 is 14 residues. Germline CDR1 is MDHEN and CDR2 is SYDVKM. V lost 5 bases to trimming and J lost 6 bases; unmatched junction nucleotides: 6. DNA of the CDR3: TGTGCCAGCAGTCAAATAGCGGGAGGGCGCGAGCAGTACTTC. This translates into CASSQIAGGREQYF.

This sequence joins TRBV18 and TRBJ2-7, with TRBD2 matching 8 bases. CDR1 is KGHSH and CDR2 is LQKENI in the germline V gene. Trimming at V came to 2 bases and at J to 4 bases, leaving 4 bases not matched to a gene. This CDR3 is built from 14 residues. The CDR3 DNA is TGTGCCAGCTCACCAAGGACTAGCAAATACGAGCAGTACTTC. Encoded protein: CASSPRTSKYEQYF. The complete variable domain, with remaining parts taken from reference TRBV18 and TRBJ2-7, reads NAGVMQNPRHLVRRRGQEARLRCSPMKGHSHVYWYRQLPEEGLKFMVYLQKENIIDESGMPKERFSAEFPKEGPSILRIQQVVRGDSAAYFCASSPRTSKYEQYFGPGTRLTVT.

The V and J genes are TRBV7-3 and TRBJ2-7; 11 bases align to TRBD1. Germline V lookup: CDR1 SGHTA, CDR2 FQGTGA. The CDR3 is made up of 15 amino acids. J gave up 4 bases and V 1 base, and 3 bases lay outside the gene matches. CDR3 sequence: CASSLMGQGGYEQYF. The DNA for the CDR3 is TGTGCCAGCAGCTTAATGGGACAGGGGGGATACGAGCAGTACTTC.

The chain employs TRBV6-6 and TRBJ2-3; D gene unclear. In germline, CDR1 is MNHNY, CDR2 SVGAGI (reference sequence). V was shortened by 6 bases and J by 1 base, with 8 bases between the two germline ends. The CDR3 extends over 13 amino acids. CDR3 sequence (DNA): TGTGCCAGCAGGGAACAAGGCACAGATACGCAGTATTTT. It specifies CASREQGTDTQYF.

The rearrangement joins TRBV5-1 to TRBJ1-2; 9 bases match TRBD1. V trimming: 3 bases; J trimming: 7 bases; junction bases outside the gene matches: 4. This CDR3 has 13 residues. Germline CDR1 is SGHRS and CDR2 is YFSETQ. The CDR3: CASSYTGGGGYTF. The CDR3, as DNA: TGCGCCAGCAGCTACACAGGGGGCGGTGGCTACACCTTC.

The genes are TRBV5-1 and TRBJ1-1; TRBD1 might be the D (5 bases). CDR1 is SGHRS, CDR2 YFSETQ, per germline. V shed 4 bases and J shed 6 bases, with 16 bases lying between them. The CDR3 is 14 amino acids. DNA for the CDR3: TGCGCCAGCAGCGTGACCCAGGGAGGCGCTGAAGCTTTCTTT. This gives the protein CASSVTQGGAEAFF.

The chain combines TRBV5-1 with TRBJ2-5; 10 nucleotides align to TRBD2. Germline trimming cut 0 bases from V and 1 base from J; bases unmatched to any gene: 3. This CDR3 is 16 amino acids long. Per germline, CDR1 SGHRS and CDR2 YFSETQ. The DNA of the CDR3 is TGCGCCAGCAGCTTGGGTACTAGCGGGGCCCAAGAGACCCAGTACTTC. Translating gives CASSLGTSGAQETQYF.

CDR3 bases: TGTGCCAGCAGCGAGGGGCCTTGGGGCTACGAGCAGTACTTC. This encodes CASSEGPWGYEQYF. This chain uses TRBV7-3 with TRBJ2-7; either TRBD1 or TRBD2 may supply D (5 bases each). The CDR3 runs 14 residues. The V gene's germline CDR1 is SGHTA and CDR2 FQGTGA. V was cut by 5 bases and J by 3 bases, with 14 bases left in between.

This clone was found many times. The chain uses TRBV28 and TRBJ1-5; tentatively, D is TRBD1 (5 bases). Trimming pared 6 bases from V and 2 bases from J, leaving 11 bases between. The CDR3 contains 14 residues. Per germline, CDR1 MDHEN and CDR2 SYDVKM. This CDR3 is CASRSRDGNQPQHF. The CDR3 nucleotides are TGTGCCAGCAGGTCCCGGGACGGCAATCAGCCCCAGCATTTT.

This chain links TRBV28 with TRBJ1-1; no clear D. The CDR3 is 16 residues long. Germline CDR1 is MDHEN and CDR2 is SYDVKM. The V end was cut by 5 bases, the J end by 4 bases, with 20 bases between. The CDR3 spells CASSSRATRGSTEAFF. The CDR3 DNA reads TGTGCCAGCAGTAGCCGGGCCACCAGAGGTAGCACTGAAGCTTTCTTT.

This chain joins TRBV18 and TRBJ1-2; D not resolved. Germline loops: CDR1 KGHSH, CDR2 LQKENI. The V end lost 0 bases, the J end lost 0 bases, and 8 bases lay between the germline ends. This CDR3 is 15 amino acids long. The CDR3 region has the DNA TGTGCCAGCTCACCACCGGCCAGCCCTAACTATGGCTACACCTTC. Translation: CASSPPASPNYGYTF.

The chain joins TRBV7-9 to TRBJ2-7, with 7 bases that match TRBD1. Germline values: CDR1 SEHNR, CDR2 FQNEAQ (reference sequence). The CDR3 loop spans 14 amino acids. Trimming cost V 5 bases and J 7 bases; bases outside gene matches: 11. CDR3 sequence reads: CASSLGGQVREQYF. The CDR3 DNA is TGTGCCAGCAGCCTGGGCGGACAGGTGAGAGAGCAGTACTTC.

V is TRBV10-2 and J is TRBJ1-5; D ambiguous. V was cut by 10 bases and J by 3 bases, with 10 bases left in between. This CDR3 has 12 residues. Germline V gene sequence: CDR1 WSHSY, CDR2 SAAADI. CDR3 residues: CATSPNNQPQHF. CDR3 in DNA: TGCGCCACCTCTCCAAACAATCAGCCCCAGCATTTT.